This T cell receptor (beta chain) was retrieved from a study of blood T cell repertoires in COVID-19. Study-wide context: Acute and convalescent COVID-19 specimens originated in the United States, Italy and Spain.

Recruits, aged about 18 to 95 years, lived in about two dozen US areas. Researchers sorted participants into cohorts using their self-reported clinical history. V shed 2 bases and J 2 bases; nucleotides not matched to a gene: 19. This CDR3 has 23 residues. In the study's own analysis: Estimated nucleated cell counts came from reference gene primer amplification. Assay: immunoSEQ multiplex PCR; the TCRdb copy retains only in-frame clones and omits some. V and J calls and clone size follow that table, whereas D and trimming were derived from the DNA. The sample shows 150,000 or so clones, roughly 84% of them seen only once.

This chain links TRBV23-1 with TRBJ2-3; TRBD2 matches at 16 bases. TRBV23-1 is treated as an ORF (open reading frame) with a function not yet certain. Specimen: PBMCs or T cells enriched from blood (not recorded which). The source is a man aged 55 to 69 who had recovered from COVID-19. Here the CDR3 reads CASSQGQGFQGLAGGPLTDTQYF. The DNA of the CDR3 is TGCGCCAGCAGTCAAGGGCAGGGCTTCCAGGGACTAGCGGGAGGGCCTCTCACAGATACGCAGTATTTT.